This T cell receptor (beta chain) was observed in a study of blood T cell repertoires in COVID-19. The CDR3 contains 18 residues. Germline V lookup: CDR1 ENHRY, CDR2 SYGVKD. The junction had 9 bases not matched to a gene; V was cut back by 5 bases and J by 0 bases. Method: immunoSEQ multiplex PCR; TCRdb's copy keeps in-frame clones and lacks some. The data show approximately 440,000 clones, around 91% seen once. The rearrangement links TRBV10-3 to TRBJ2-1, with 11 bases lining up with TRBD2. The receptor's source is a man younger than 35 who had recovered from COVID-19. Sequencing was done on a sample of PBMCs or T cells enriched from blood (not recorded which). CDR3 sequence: CAISYETSGKSSYNEQFF. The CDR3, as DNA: TGTGCCATCAGTTATGAGACTAGCGGGAAGAGCTCCTACAATGAGCAGTTCTTC.